Listed below are T cell receptor beta chains from one sample, sequenced in a study of T cells after yellow fever vaccination. One entry per CDR3 protein results from TCRdb running MiXCR on the 5' RACE reads. Altogether approximately 330,000 distinct CDR3 sequences are present, 4.1% being singletons, with the ten largest covering around 24%. This specimen was PBMCs, taken 5 days after the yellow fever booster vaccination. Receptor source: a man aged 18 to 30 who received the YFV17D yellow fever vaccine. The CDR3 runs from the conserved cysteine through the conserved F or W. D genes are given only for firm matches. Clone size is given for some rows only: seen once, a few or many times, or a class if the clone is expanded.

j_call: TRBJ2-6; d_call: TRBD1; v_call: TRBV5-1; clone_size: many; cdr3_aa: CASDRDGTSGANVLTF; cdr3_nt: TGCGCCAGCGACAGGGACGGGACCTCTGGGGCCAACGTCCTGACTTTC
j_call: TRBJ2-3; d_call: .; v_call: TRBV27; clone_size: .; cdr3_aa: CASRDFTGSASTDTQYF; cdr3_nt: TGTGCCAGCAGAGATTTTACAGGGTCAGCTAGCACAGATACGCAGTATTTT
j_call: TRBJ1-1; d_call: .; v_call: TRBV5-1; clone_size: .; cdr3_aa: CASSKGTEAFF; cdr3_nt: TGCGCCAGCAGCAAGGGCACTGAAGCTTTCTTT
j_call: TRBJ2-3; d_call: .; v_call: TRBV12-3/TRBV12-4; clone_size: many; cdr3_aa: CASSSSTDTQYF; cdr3_nt: TGCGCCAGCAGCTCTAGCACAGATACGCAGTATTTT
j_call: TRBJ2-6; d_call: .; v_call: TRBV2; clone_size: few; cdr3_aa: CASRMWGAGGANVLTF; cdr3_nt: TGTGCCAGCAGGATGTGGGGCGCGGGGGGGGCCAACGTCCTGACTTTC
j_call: TRBJ1-5; d_call: .; v_call: TRBV6-2/TRBV6-3; clone_size: many; cdr3_aa: CASSHSRERLNQPQHF; cdr3_nt: TGTGCCAGCAGTCACAGTAGGGAGCGGTTGAATCAGCCCCAGCATTTT
j_call: TRBJ1-1; d_call: .; v_call: TRBV7-9; clone_size: many; cdr3_aa: CASSLDFRWEAFF; cdr3_nt: TGTGCCAGCAGCTTAGATTTTCGGTGGGAAGCTTTCTTT
j_call: TRBJ2-5; d_call: .; v_call: TRBV5-1; clone_size: many; cdr3_aa: CASSQQGPETQYF; cdr3_nt: TGCGCCAGCAGTCAGCAGGGGCCGGAGACCCAGTACTTC
j_call: TRBJ2-4; d_call: .; v_call: TRBV29-1; clone_size: many; cdr3_aa: CSAGGGSKNIQYF; cdr3_nt: TGCAGCGCCGGGGGTGGGTCTAAGAACATTCAGTACTTC
j_call: TRBJ2-5; d_call: TRBD2; v_call: TRBV7-9; clone_size: .; cdr3_aa: CASNVGGAEETQYF; cdr3_nt: TGTGCCAGCAACGTCGGGGGGGCGGAAGAGACCCAGTACTTC
j_call: TRBJ2-2; d_call: .; v_call: TRBV5-1; clone_size: .; cdr3_aa: CASSLDAAVGTGELFF; cdr3_nt: TGCGCCAGCAGCTTGGATGCGGCGGTGGGCACCGGGGAGCTGTTTTTT
j_call: TRBJ1-5; d_call: .; v_call: TRBV5-1; clone_size: .; cdr3_aa: CASSLPGDNSNQPQHF; cdr3_nt: TGCGCCAGCAGCCTCCCCGGGGACAATAGCAATCAGCCCCAGCATTTT
j_call: TRBJ2-3; d_call: TRBD2; v_call: TRBV10-3; clone_size: few; cdr3_aa: CAIRTTSGGATSTDTQYF; cdr3_nt: TGTGCCATCAGAACTACTAGCGGGGGGGCAACTAGCACAGATACGCAGTATTTT
j_call: TRBJ2-3; d_call: TRBD2; v_call: TRBV7-9; clone_size: many; cdr3_aa: CASSLVALAAQDTQYF; cdr3_nt: TGTGCCAGCAGCTTAGTCGCGCTAGCGGCCCAAGATACGCAGTATTTT
j_call: TRBJ1-5; d_call: .; v_call: TRBV12-3/TRBV12-4; clone_size: .; cdr3_aa: CASSPLWSNQPQHF; cdr3_nt: TGTGCCAGCAGCCCCCTGTGGAGCAATCAGCCCCAGCATTTT
j_call: TRBJ1-2; d_call: .; v_call: TRBV7-8; clone_size: few; cdr3_aa: CASSPKSGIDNYGYTF; cdr3_nt: TGTGCCAGCAGCCCCAAATCGGGGATCGATAACTATGGCTACACCTTC
j_call: TRBJ1-2; d_call: TRBD1; v_call: TRBV20-1; clone_size: many; cdr3_aa: CSARDRVLLGYTF; cdr3_nt: TGCAGTGCTAGGGACAGGGTACTGCTTGGCTACACCTTC
j_call: TRBJ1-4; d_call: .; v_call: TRBV25-1; clone_size: .; cdr3_aa: CASSASGWTQGLFF; cdr3_nt: TGTGCCAGCAGTGCATCCGGATGGACTCAGGGACTGTTTTTT
j_call: TRBJ2-1; d_call: TRBD1; v_call: TRBV12-3/TRBV12-4; clone_size: many; cdr3_aa: CASRTDRGWNEQFF; cdr3_nt: TGTGCCAGCAGGACAGACAGGGGATGGAATGAGCAGTTCTTC
j_call: TRBJ2-1; d_call: .; v_call: TRBV7-2; clone_size: few; cdr3_aa: CASSLGARGRGNEQFF; cdr3_nt: TGTGCCAGCAGCTTAGGGGCCCGGGGGAGAGGGAATGAGCAGTTCTTC
j_call: TRBJ2-3; d_call: .; v_call: TRBV5-4; clone_size: few; cdr3_aa: CASSMGWPSTDTQYF; cdr3_nt: TGTGCCAGCAGCATGGGATGGCCCAGCACAGATACGCAGTATTTT
j_call: TRBJ1-1; d_call: .; v_call: TRBV4-1; clone_size: few; cdr3_aa: CASSLQGVLNNEAFF; cdr3_nt: TGCGCCAGCAGCCTGCAGGGAGTACTGAACAATGAAGCTTTCTTT
j_call: TRBJ1-1; d_call: .; v_call: TRBV7-2; clone_size: few; cdr3_aa: CASSLVYSATEAFF; cdr3_nt: TGTGCCAGCAGCTTAGTATATTCAGCGACTGAAGCTTTCTTT
j_call: TRBJ2-2; d_call: .; v_call: TRBV7-7; clone_size: many; cdr3_aa: CASSLESTGELFF; cdr3_nt: TGTGCCAGCAGCTTAGAGAGTACCGGGGAGCTGTTTTTT
j_call: TRBJ1-2; d_call: .; v_call: TRBV27; clone_size: many; cdr3_aa: CASSRQEGGIGYTF; cdr3_nt: TGTGCCAGCAGTAGACAGGAAGGGGGGATCGGCTACACCTTC
j_call: TRBJ2-5; d_call: .; v_call: TRBV5-1; clone_size: .; cdr3_aa: CASSSYPGTLTETQYF; cdr3_nt: TGCGCCAGCAGCTCCTACCCCGGGACCCTCACCGAGACCCAGTACTTC
j_call: TRBJ1-4; d_call: .; v_call: TRBV2; clone_size: few; cdr3_aa: CASSSMETARVRF; cdr3_nt: TGTGCCAGCAGCTCCATGGAAACAGCAAGGGTTCGTTTT
j_call: TRBJ1-1; d_call: .; v_call: TRBV12-5; clone_size: .; cdr3_aa: CASGSTRFEAFF; cdr3_nt: TGTGCTAGTGGTTCCACAAGATTTGAAGCTTTCTTT
j_call: TRBJ1-1; d_call: .; v_call: TRBV9; clone_size: many; cdr3_aa: CASSVEGGLMNTEAFF; cdr3_nt: TGTGCCAGCAGCGTAGAGGGAGGGCTCATGAACACTGAAGCTTTCTTT
j_call: TRBJ1-6; d_call: .; v_call: TRBV18; clone_size: few; cdr3_aa: CASSPQTGNSPLHF; cdr3_nt: TGTGCCAGCTCACCACAGACGGGAAATTCACCCCTCCACTTT
j_call: TRBJ1-2; d_call: .; v_call: TRBV6-6; clone_size: many; cdr3_aa: CASSYGTNNGYTF; cdr3_nt: TGTGCCAGCAGTTACGGGACAAATAATGGCTACACCTTC
j_call: TRBJ2-5; d_call: TRBD2; v_call: TRBV5-6; clone_size: .; cdr3_aa: CASSQTSSETQYF; cdr3_nt: TGTGCCAGCAGCCAGACTAGCTCAGAGACCCAGTACTTC
j_call: TRBJ2-2; d_call: .; v_call: TRBV11-2; clone_size: many; cdr3_aa: CASSFDLNTGELFF; cdr3_nt: TGTGCCAGCAGCTTTGACTTGAACACCGGGGAGCTGTTTTTT
j_call: TRBJ1-1; d_call: .; v_call: TRBV4-3; clone_size: few; cdr3_aa: CASSQERPGETEAFF; cdr3_nt: TGCGCCAGCAGCCAAGAAAGACCGGGCGAGACTGAAGCTTTCTTT
j_call: TRBJ1-4; d_call: .; v_call: TRBV7-9; clone_size: .; cdr3_aa: CASSLRGITNEKLFF; cdr3_nt: TGTGCCAGCAGCTTGAGGGGGATTACGAATGAAAAACTGTTTTTT
j_call: TRBJ2-7; d_call: TRBD1; v_call: TRBV18; clone_size: .; cdr3_aa: CASSPEGTADYEQYF; cdr3_nt: TGTGCCAGCTCACCAGAGGGGACAGCGGACTACGAGCAGTACTTC
j_call: TRBJ2-7; d_call: .; v_call: TRBV21-1; clone_size: few; cdr3_aa: CATGREFYEQYF; cdr3_nt: TGTGCCACCGGCCGGGAGTTCTACGAGCAGTACTTC
j_call: TRBJ2-5; d_call: .; v_call: TRBV7-9; clone_size: .; cdr3_aa: CASSLVAGGKTQYF; cdr3_nt: TGTGCCAGCAGCTTAGTGGCTGGTGGAAAGACCCAGTACTTC
j_call: TRBJ2-5; d_call: TRBD2; v_call: TRBV5-1; clone_size: .; cdr3_aa: CASSLPGLGETQYF; cdr3_nt: TGCGCCAGCAGCTTGCCGGGACTAGGCGAGACCCAGTACTTC
j_call: TRBJ1-1; d_call: .; v_call: TRBV24-1; clone_size: many; cdr3_aa: CATSDGVAEAFF; cdr3_nt: TGTGCCACCAGTGATGGGGTGGCTGAAGCTTTCTTT
j_call: TRBJ1-3; d_call: .; v_call: TRBV5-6; clone_size: .; cdr3_aa: CASSLATRNTIYF; cdr3_nt: TGTGCCAGCAGCTTGGCTACCAGGAACACCATATATTTT
j_call: TRBJ2-3; d_call: .; v_call: TRBV7-9; clone_size: many; cdr3_aa: CASSNRAGTQYF; cdr3_nt: TGTGCCAGCAGCAACAGGGCAGGCACGCAGTATTTT
j_call: TRBJ2-2; d_call: .; v_call: TRBV14; clone_size: few; cdr3_aa: CASSQDVWDGELFF; cdr3_nt: TGTGCCAGCAGCCAAGATGTGTGGGATGGGGAGCTGTTTTTT
j_call: TRBJ1-1; d_call: .; v_call: TRBV5-4; clone_size: .; cdr3_aa: CASRTKSGTGNTEAFF; cdr3_nt: TGTGCCAGCAGAACGAAGTCGGGGACGGGGAACACTGAAGCTTTCTTT